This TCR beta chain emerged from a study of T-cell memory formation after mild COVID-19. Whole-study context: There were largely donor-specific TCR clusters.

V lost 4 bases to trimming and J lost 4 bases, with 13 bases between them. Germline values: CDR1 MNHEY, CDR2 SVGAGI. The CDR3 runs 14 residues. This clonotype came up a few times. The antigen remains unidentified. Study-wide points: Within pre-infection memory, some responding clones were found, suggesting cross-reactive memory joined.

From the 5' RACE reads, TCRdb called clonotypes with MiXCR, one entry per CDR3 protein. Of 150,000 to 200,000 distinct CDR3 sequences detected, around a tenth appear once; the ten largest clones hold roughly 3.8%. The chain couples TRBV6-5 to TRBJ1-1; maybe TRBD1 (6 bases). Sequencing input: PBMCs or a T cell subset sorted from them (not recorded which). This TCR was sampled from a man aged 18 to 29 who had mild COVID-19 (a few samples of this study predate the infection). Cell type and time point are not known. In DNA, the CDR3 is TGTGCCAGCAGTTCCCGATGGACAGCCACTGAAGCTTTCTTT. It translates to CASSSRWTATEAFF.